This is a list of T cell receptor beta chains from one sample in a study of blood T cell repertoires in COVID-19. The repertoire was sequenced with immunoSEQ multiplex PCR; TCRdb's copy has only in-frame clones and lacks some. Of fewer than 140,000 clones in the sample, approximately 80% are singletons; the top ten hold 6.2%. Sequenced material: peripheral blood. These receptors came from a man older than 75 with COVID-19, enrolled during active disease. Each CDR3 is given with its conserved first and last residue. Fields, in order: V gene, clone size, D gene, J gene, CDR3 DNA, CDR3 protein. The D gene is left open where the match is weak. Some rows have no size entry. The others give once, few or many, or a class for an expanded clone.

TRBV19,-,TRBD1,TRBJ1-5,TGTGCCAGTAGTGTGAACAGGGGTGGGGGCAATCAGCCCCAGCATTTT,CASSVNRGGGNQPQHF
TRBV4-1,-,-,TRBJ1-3,TGCGCCAGCAGCCAAGTTGGCAGGAGGGGCTCTGGAAACACCATATATTTT,CASSQVGRRGSGNTIYF
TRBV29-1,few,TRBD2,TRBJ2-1,TGCAGCGTTGACCCGGGGACTAGCGGGAGAGGTGAGCAGTTCTTC,CSVDPGTSGRGEQFF
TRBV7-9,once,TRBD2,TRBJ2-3,TGTGCCAGCAGCTTCTCTAGCGGCGCCAGGGATACGCAGTATTTT,CASSFSSGARDTQYF
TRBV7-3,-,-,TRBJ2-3,TGTGCCAGCAGCTTAATGGCTACAGATACGCAGTATTTT,CASSLMATDTQYF
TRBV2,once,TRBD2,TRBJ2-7,TGTGCCAGCAGTATAAAGCGGGGCTACGAGCAGTACTTC,CASSIKRGYEQYF
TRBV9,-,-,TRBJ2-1,TGTGCCAGCAGCGTAGGAGACCGGGACTATGAGCAGTTCTTC,CASSVGDRDYEQFF
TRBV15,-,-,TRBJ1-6,TGTGCCACCAGCAGAGATGGAACAGTTAATTCACCCCTCCACTTT,CATSRDGTVNSPLHF
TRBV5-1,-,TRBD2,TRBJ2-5,TGCGCCAGCAGCTTGGGTTTGCTAGCGGGACTCCAAGAGACCCAGTACTTC,CASSLGLLAGLQETQYF
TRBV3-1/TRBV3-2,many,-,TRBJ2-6,TGTGCCAGCAGCCAAAGGAGACAGCCTAGATCTGGGGCCAACGTCCTGACTTTC,CASSQRRQPRSGANVLTF
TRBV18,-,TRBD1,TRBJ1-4,TGTGCCAGCTCACCATCAGGACAGGAGGTTCAAAAACTGTTTTTT,CASSPSGQEVQKLFF
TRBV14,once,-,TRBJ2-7,TGTGCCAGCAGCCCGTCGGGGTACGAGCAGTACTTC,CASSPSGYEQYF
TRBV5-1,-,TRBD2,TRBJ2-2,TGCGCCAGCAGGGTGGCGGGAGTTGACACCGGGGAGCTGTTTTTT,CASRVAGVDTGELFF
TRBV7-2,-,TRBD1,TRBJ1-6,TGTGCCAGCAGCTTAGGCTACTATTCAAAGGACAGGGACTCACCCCTCCACTTT,CASSLGYYSKDRDSPLHF
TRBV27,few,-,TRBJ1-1,TGTGCCAGCAGTTTAACCCAGGGAGGCACTGAAGCTTTCTTT,CASSLTQGGTEAFF
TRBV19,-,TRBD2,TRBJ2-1,TGTGCCAGTAGTATTTTCGGGAGGGCCCTTAGGAATGAGCAGTTCTTC,CASSIFGRALRNEQFF
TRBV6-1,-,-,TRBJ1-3,TGTGCCAGCAGTGACGTTTTCTCTGGAAACACCATATATTTT,CASSDVFSGNTIYF
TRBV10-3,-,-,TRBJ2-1,TGTGCCATCAGTGAGTCGGGCTTCTCCTACAATGAGCAGTTCTTC,CAISESGFSYNEQFF
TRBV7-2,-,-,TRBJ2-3,TGTGCCAGCAGCTTAGGACTTACCGCAGATACGCAGTATTTT,CASSLGLTADTQYF
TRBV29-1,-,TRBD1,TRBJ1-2,TGCAGCGTTGAGCACAGGGGTTCAGGTGGCTACACCTTC,CSVEHRGSGGYTF
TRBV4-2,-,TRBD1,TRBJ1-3,TGTGCCAGCAGCCCCCAGGGGGAAGGAAACACCATATATTTT,CASSPQGEGNTIYF
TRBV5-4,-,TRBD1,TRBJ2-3,TGTGCCAGCAGCTTCGGGGACAGGGGGCGCCTGTCGCTGTATTTT,CASSFGDRGRLSLYF
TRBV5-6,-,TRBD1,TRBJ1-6,TGTGCCAGCAGCTCTCGGACAGGCCCCTATAATTCACCCCTCCACTTT,CASSSRTGPYNSPLHF
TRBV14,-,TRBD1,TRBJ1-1,TGTGCCAGCAGCCCCCGGACAGGATCGTGGGCCACTGAAGCTTTCTTT,CASSPRTGSWATEAFF
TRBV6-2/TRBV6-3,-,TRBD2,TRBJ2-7,TGTGCCAGCAGTTACCGGCTAGCGGCCTACGAGCAGTACTTC,CASSYRLAAYEQYF
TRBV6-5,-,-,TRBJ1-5,TGTGCCAGCAGTTACGTACAAGGCAATCAGCCCCAGCATTTT,CASSYVQGNQPQHF
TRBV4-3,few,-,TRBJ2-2,TGCGCCAGCAGCCAGAATCTAGAATCCGGGGAGCTGTTTTTT,CASSQNLESGELFF
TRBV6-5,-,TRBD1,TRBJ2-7,TGTGCCAGCAGCTGGGACAGGGGGCCCTACGAGCAGTACTTC,CASSWDRGPYEQYF
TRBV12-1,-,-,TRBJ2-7,TGTGCCAGCAGCGACACCGGAGCGGGTACCTACGAGCAGTACTTC,CASSDTGAGTYEQYF
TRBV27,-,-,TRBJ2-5,TGTGCCAGCAGTCAGATTTTAGAGACCCAGTACTTC,CASSQILETQYF
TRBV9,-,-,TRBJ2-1,TGTGCCAGCAGCGTAGCGGGATCGTCTCCACGCCAGTTCTTC,CASSVAGSSPRQFF
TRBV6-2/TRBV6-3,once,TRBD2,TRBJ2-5,TGTGCCAGCAGTGCCGGGACTAGCGGGAGCGAGACCCAGTACTTC,CASSAGTSGSETQYF
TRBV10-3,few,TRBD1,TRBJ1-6,TGTGCCATCAGAGATTCGGGGACAGATAATTCACCCCTCCACTTT,CAIRDSGTDNSPLHF
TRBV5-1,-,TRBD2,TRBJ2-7,TGCGCCAGCAGCATCCTGACTAGCGGGAGGGCATCCTACGAGCAGTACTTC,CASSILTSGRASYEQYF
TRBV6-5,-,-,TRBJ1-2,TGTGCCAGCAGTTACTCGTGGGCCTTTAACTATGGCTACACCTTC,CASSYSWAFNYGYTF
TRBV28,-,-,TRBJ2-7,TGTGCCAGCAGTTTTGGGGCTAGTTTTCCCTACGAGCAGTACTTC,CASSFGASFPYEQYF
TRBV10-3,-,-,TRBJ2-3,TGTGCCATCAGGGCGAGGGAAGGCACAGATACGCAGTATTTT,CAIRAREGTDTQYF
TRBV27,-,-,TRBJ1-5,TGTGCCAGCAGCCAGAAGGAGGTCAATCAGCCCCAGCATTTT,CASSQKEVNQPQHF
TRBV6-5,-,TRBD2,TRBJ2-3,TGTGCCAGCAGTCACTCTAGCGGGGGGGTAGATACGCAGTATTTT,CASSHSSGGVDTQYF
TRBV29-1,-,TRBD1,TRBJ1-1,TGCAGCGCCGGACAGGAGAACACTGAAGCTTTCTTT,CSAGQENTEAFF
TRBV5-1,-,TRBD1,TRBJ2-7,TGCGCCAGCAGCTCCCGGACAGGGAGCTCCTACGAGCAGTACTTC,CASSSRTGSSYEQYF